Presented here are 21 T cell receptor beta chains from one specimen sequenced in a study of blood T cells in healthy people across ages. Then a second PCR, running roughly 6 to 12 cycles, was carried out with a sample-barcoded 5' primer and a J-beta primer mix. TCRdb fed the 5' RACE reads into MiXCR, producing one record per CDR3 protein. The data hold more than 450,000 distinct CDR3 sequences, with roughly a quarter observed a single time. In addition, the sample was reused for a study of T cells of mothers and their children.

Sample: blood. Receptors were obtained from a boy between 2 and 15 years old in good health.

The chain has TRBV3-1 and TRBJ2-2; 14 nucleotides match TRBD2. Germline assignment: CDR1 LGHDT and CDR2 YNNKEL (reference sequence). J was trimmed by 2 bases and V by 8 bases; bases with no gene match: 10. The CDR3 loop spans 18 amino acids. The CDR3 protein is CASRGLAGAPGNTGELFF. CDR3 nucleotides: TGTGCCAGCCGGGGACTAGCGGGAGCCCCCGGTAACACCGGGGAGCTGTTTTTT. Combining the CDR3 with reference TRBV3-1 and TRBJ2-2 gives the whole variable domain DTAVSQTPKYLVTQMGNDKSIKCEQNLGHDTMYWYKQDSKKFLKIMFSYNNKELIINETVPNRFSPKSPDKAHLNLHINSLELGDSAVYFCASRGLAGAPGNTGELFFGEGSRLTVL.

The gene calls are TRBV7-2 and TRBJ2-5; the match to TRBD2 covers 10 bases. Germline loops: CDR1 SGHTA, CDR2 FQGNSA. The CDR3 contains 15 residues. The V gene end was trimmed by 5 bases and the J gene end by 11 bases; junction bases not matched to a gene: 14. The CDR3 DNA is TGTGCCAGCAGCGGCAGCGGGAGGGCTATTAGGGAGCAGTACTTC. Its translation is CASSGSGRAIREQYF.

The chain employs TRBV6-6 and TRBJ2-5; TRBD1 aligns across 11 bases. The J call may be incorrect, as the DNA end agrees better with TRBJ2-7. This CDR3 contains 15 residues. Germline V gene lookup returns CDR1 MNHNY and CDR2 SVGAGI (reference sequence). The CDR3: CASSQTGQGAYEQYF. The DNA for the CDR3 is TGTGCCAGCAGCCAAACCGGACAGGGGGCATACGAGCAGTACTTC.

This chain joins TRBV27 and TRBJ1-3; 8 positions match TRBD1. The CDR3 totals 15 residues. From germline, CDR1 is MNHEY and CDR2 SMNVEV (reference sequence). V lost 4 bases and J lost 3; bases outside the gene matches: 5. CDR3 region: CASSSIQGVGNTIYF. The CDR3 DNA reads as TGTGCCAGCAGTTCGATACAGGGGGTTGGAAACACCATATATTTT.

The chain combines TRBV6-5 with TRBJ2-1, with D possibly being TRBD2 (5 bases). The CDR3 contains 13 residues. The V gene lost 7 bases and the J gene lost 10 bases, with 17 bases spanning the gap. CDR1 is MNHEY and CDR2 is SVGAGI in the germline V gene. The chain's CDR3 is CASMDGNYGEQFF. CDR3 in DNA: TGTGCCAGCATGGACGGGAACTACGGGGAGCAGTTCTTC.

The rearrangement links TRBV7-4 to TRBJ2-5; D not resolved. The DNA end is a closer match to TRBJ2-7, so the J assignment may be wrong. Germline-derived CDR1 and CDR2 are SGHVT and SQSDAQ. The CDR3 loop spans 11 amino acids. CDR3 DNA: TGTGCCAGCAGGTTTTACTACGAGCAGTACTTC. This codes for CASRFYYEQYF.

The chain employs TRBV25-1 and TRBJ1-1; possibly TRBD1 for D (5 bases). CDR1 is MGHDK, CDR2 SYGVNS, per germline. Trimming removed 1 base from V and 4 bases from J, with 10 bases in between. The length of the CDR3 is 14 residues. The DNA for the CDR3 is TGTGCCAGCAGTGAATTGGACGGGGGCACTGAAGCTTTCTTT. This sequence encodes CASSELDGGTEAFF.

This clonotype was counted ten times or more. The chain uses TRBV7-2 and TRBJ2-6; D gene ambiguous. The V end was cut by 1 base, the J end by 1 base, with 5 bases between. The CDR3 consists of 15 residues. CDR1 and CDR2 (germline): SGHTA, FQGNSA. The CDR3 DNA reads TGTGCCAGCAGCTTAGTAGGGTCTGGGGCCAACGTCCTGACTTTC. Encoded protein: CASSLVGSGANVLTF. Together with reference TRBV7-2 and TRBJ2-6, the CDR3 gives the full variable domain: GAGVSQSPSNKVTEKGKDVELRCDPISGHTALYWYRQSLGQGLEFLIYFQGNSAPDKSGLPSDRFSAERTGGSVSTLTIQRTQQEDSAVYLCASSLVGSGANVLTFGAGSRLTVL.

This clonotype was counted only a few times. CDR3 DNA sequence: TGTGCCAGCAGTTTCTCGGGACTAGCGGGAGGGCTCGATGAGCAGTTCTTC. It translates to CASSFSGLAGGLDEQFF. V is TRBV27 and J is TRBJ2-5; 16 nucleotides line up with TRBD2. The end of the DNA fits TRBJ2-1 better, so the J call may be wrong. CDR1 and CDR2 from the germline V gene are MNHEY and SMNVEV (reference sequence). The CDR3 consists of 17 residues.

The chain joins TRBV20-1 to TRBJ2-7; D tentatively reads TRBD1 or TRBD2 (6 bases each). The CDR3 totals 15 residues. Per the germline V gene, CDR1 is DFQATT and CDR2 is SNEGSKA (reference sequence). The V and J ends lost 1 base and 2 bases respectively, with 15 bases between them. DNA for the CDR3: TGCAGTGCTAGAGGCGGAGGGACACTAACCTACGAGCAGTACTTC. Protein sequence: CSARGGGTLTYEQYF.

The sample holds a few counts of this clonotype. The chain has TRBV11-2 and TRBJ2-5; 7 nucleotides line up with TRBD1. This CDR3 has 14 amino acids. The V segment lost 5 bases and the J segment 0 bases; nucleotides outside the gene matches: 3. CDR1 and CDR2 (germline): SGHAT, FQNNGV. In nucleotides, the CDR3 is TGTGCCAGCAGCCCACAGGGGAACCAAGAGACCCAGTACTTC. Amino acid sequence: CASSPQGNQETQYF.

This clonotype was seen a handful of times. The V and J genes are TRBV12-3 or TRBV12-4 and TRBJ2-1, with 8 bases lining up with TRBD1. The DNA end lines up better with TRBJ2-7; the J call may be wrong. The CDR3 is 14 residues long. CDR3: CASSLQGAKNEQYF. CDR3 DNA: TGTGCCAGCAGCCTTCAGGGGGCTAAGAACGAGCAGTACTTC.

There are a few counts of this clonotype. The chain uses TRBV20-1 and TRBJ2-4; 9 bases fit TRBD2. Germline loops: CDR1 DFQATT, CDR2 SNEGSKA (reference sequence). V shed 3 bases, J shed 7 bases, and the junction held 7 bases outside the gene matches. The CDR3 runs 14 residues. CDR3 nucleotides: TGCAGTGCTAGGGGTAGCGGGAGAAGGAACATTCAGTACTTC. This gives the protein CSARGSGRRNIQYF.

The genes are TRBV10-3 and TRBJ1-1; D gene uncertain. The germline V gene encodes CDR1 ENHRY and CDR2 SYGVKD. V was pared by 7 bases and J by 1 base, with 10 bases between. This CDR3 comprises 13 residues. CDR3 loop: CAINGRENTEAFF. DNA for the CDR3: TGTGCCATCAACGGACGGGAGAACACTGAAGCTTTCTTT.

The chain couples TRBV5-6 to TRBJ2-1; D remains ambiguous. The germline V gene encodes CDR1 SGHDT and CDR2 YYEEEE. Between the trimmed V and J ends, which lost 1 base and 0 bases, there was a span of 14 bases. The CDR3 consists of 17 residues. CDR3 protein: CASSLLTQESSYNEQFF. The DNA of the CDR3 is TGTGCCAGCAGCTTGTTGACACAAGAGAGCTCCTACAATGAGCAGTTCTTC.

There are a few counts of this clonotype. V gene TRBV7-9 combines with J gene TRBJ2-7, with D perhaps matching TRBD2 (5 bases). The germline CDR1 and CDR2 sequences are SEHNR and FQNEAQ (reference sequence). The V gene lost 5 bases and the J gene lost 0 bases, with 20 bases spanning the gap. This CDR3 is built from 17 residues. The CDR3 DNA reads TGTGCCAGCAGCCAAGTAAAGGGCGGGCCGGGCTCCTACGAGCAGTACTTC. Translating gives CASSQVKGGPGSYEQYF.

This clonotype was counted a few times. The V and J genes are TRBV7-2 and TRBJ1-4; no firm D call. Germline V gene lookup returns CDR1 SGHTA and CDR2 FQGNSA. V dropped 1 base and J dropped 2 bases, with 8 bases sitting between them. This CDR3 region has 15 residues. The CDR3 region is CASSLDGKTNEKLFF. CDR3 nucleotide sequence: TGTGCCAGCAGCTTAGATGGGAAGACTAATGAAAAACTGTTTTTT.

The chain uses TRBV7-2 and TRBJ2-1, with D perhaps matching TRBD1 (6 bases). Trimming pared 0 bases from V and 4 bases from J, leaving 10 bases between. Germline-derived CDR1 and CDR2 are SGHTA and FQGNSA. This CDR3 spans 15 amino acids. CDR3 amino acids: CASSLAGTNYNEQFF. CDR3 coding DNA: TGTGCCAGCAGCTTAGCCGGGACAAATTACAATGAGCAGTTCTTC. The full variable domain, its missing parts supplied by reference TRBV7-2 and TRBJ2-1, is GAGVSQSPSNKVTEKGKDVELRCDPISGHTALYWYRQSLGQGLEFLIYFQGNSAPDKSGLPSDRFSAERTGGSVSTLTIQRTQQEDSAVYLCASSLAGTNYNEQFFGPGTRLTVL.

The J gene is TRBJ2-4, the V gene TRBV20-1; TRBD2 agrees at 16 bases. V lost 1 base and J lost 1; bases outside the gene matches: 7. Per the germline V gene, CDR1 is DFQATT and CDR2 is SNEGSKA (reference sequence). The CDR3 spans 19 residues. The CDR3 DNA reads as TGCAGTGCTAGAGGTGCGGGACTAGCGGGGGGGCGTGCCAAAAACATTCAGTACTTC. Translating gives CSARGAGLAGGRAKNIQYF.

This clonotype was picked up a small number of times. The V gene is TRBV4-1, the J gene TRBJ2-7; weak D call: TRBD1 (5 bases). With 1 base removed from V and 6 bases from J, the gap between germline ends came to 10 bases. Germline values: CDR1 MGHRA, CDR2 YSYEKL. The CDR3 extends over 13 amino acids. The CDR3, as DNA: TGCGCCAGCAGCCAAGTCAAAGGGGCCGAGCAGTACTTC. Translating it yields CASSQVKGAEQYF.

A remark on this clonotype: Germline and junction disagree at one end, which may indicate a read error. The chain has TRBV27 and TRBJ2-5; 9 positions match TRBD2. Near its end, the DNA agrees better with TRBJ2-1, so the J call may be wrong. The germline V gene has CDR1 MNHEY and CDR2 SMNVEV (reference sequence). This CDR3 has 14 residues. The CDR3 sequence: CANSLWREGNEQFF. CDR3 nucleotide sequence: TGTGCCAACAGTTTATGGCGGGAGGGCAATGAGCAGTTCTTC.